The entry below describes one T cell receptor beta chain. In this sample, this clonotype turned up many times. Its cognate antigen has yet to be identified. Per-nucleotide qualities are absent, and no much larger clonotype sits a single base away. Libraries were made using multiplex PCR. Sequencing instrument: Illumina HiSeq 4000. iRepertoire HTBI primers and Arm-PCR amplification of CDR3 regions were used to construct TCR beta libraries. Gel purification was performed on PCR products prior to sequencing. The published analysis was carried out like this. Gene usage analysis of CDR3 amino acid clonotypes used the 62 TRBV and 14 to 15 TRBJ segments found across samples. COPE and FqMerger were used to merge the filtered high-quality paired reads into contigs. BLAST was used to align contigs to IMGT TRBV, TRBD and TRBJ reference genes, with CDR3 defined following IMGT. Clonotypes above 0.1% frequency were classified as highly expanded clones. Shannon entropy was used to measure repertoire diversity, and the Gini coefficient was used to measure V-J evenness. A clonotype found in more than one individual was treated as public. The public reads were reanalyzed by TCRdb: fastp trimming at Q25, MiXCR alignment, in-frame beta chains only. Each record represents a unique CDR3 protein, reported with the most common genes and DNA among its rows. The V and J calls follow TCRdb's processing rather than the paper's. Present in this sample are under 500,000 distinct CDR3 sequences, roughly 20% of which were seen just once. Of the sample, less than 25% is held by the ten largest clones.

This entry belongs to a study of regulatory T cells in long-lasting Graves disease (dated by TCRdb to about 2021). With regard to the full study: To count as having persistent Graves' disease, a patient had to have received antithyroid drug treatment for over 5 years with TSH receptor autoantibodies remaining persistently positive. Antithyroid drugs had been taken for about 10.3 years on average by persistent Graves' disease patients in the clinical cohort. The study was registered as a clinical trial and conducted in China. TCR sequencing covered about 13 persistent and some 20 newly diagnosed Graves' disease patients, 33 samples in total. Peripheral blood TCR sequencing and RNA sequencing compared persistent Graves' disease patients with newly diagnosed Graves' disease patients. Broader findings and caveats from the paper: Persistent disease showed preferential use of TRBV28, TRBJ1-2 and TRBJ2-5, whereas newly diagnosed disease favored TRBV20-1 and TRBJ2-1. Only peripheral blood was studied, because thyroid tissue, the primary lesion, was inaccessible. Compared with newly diagnosed patients, persistent Graves' disease patients had lower TCR Shannon entropy and fewer highly expanded clones, which suggests clonal expansion. Sequencing and analysis were limited to the TCR beta chain. The small sample size was acknowledged by the authors as a limitation that may reduce accuracy. Patients with persistent disease shared more public clonotypes (around 2,700) than newly diagnosed patients did (around 1,000).

The time point label for this specimen denotes: persistent/refractory GD, antithyroid drugs over 5 years with positive TRAb. For both TCR sequencing and RNA sequencing, RNA was extracted from PBMCs using TRIzol. The diagnosis of Graves' disease followed American Thyroid Association guidelines. Patients were recruited from an endocrinology department in Xi'an, China. From each patient, 7.5 to 10 milliliters of peripheral blood was collected into an EDTA anticoagulant tube. Ficoll Paque Plus density gradient separation was used to isolate PBMCs, and no further T cell sorting was performed. An Agilent 2100 Bioanalyzer and agarose gel were used to check RNA quality, and a NanoDrop 2000 was used to measure RNA concentration. CDR1 and CDR2, per the germline V gene, are MNHNS and SASEGT. V is shortened by 8 bases, J by 0 bases, and the region joining them spans 10 bases. Inclusive of the bounding cysteine and phenylalanine, the CDR3 is 13 residues long. Only the CDR3 DNA stays, 39 bases, in frame from base 1.

The receptor chain draws on TRBV6-1 and TRBJ1-1; confidence is insufficient to name the D gene. The clonotype was recovered from a female donor with Graves disease. Sequences were derived from peripheral blood mononuclear cells (PBMCs), sampled when the disease was refractory, from a patient treated with antithyroid drugs. The bases read TGTGCCAGCGGGAGGGCACTGAACACTGAAGCTTTCTTT. This sequence encodes CASGRALNTEAFF.